This T cell receptor (beta chain) was sequenced during a study of T-cell reconstitution after alpha-beta-depleted transplantation in children. Turning to this clonotype: Germline and junction disagree at one end, which may indicate a read error.

The library targeted TCRbeta and was prepared with unique molecular identifiers. TCRdb reanalysed the PCR reads using MiXCR and keeps one entry per CDR3 protein. Of 490,000 or so distinct CDR3 sequences listed, around 12% are singletons. Sequenced material: PBMCs from the stem cell graft donor, taken from the stem cell graft. The TCR sequence derives from a human donor who donated a stem cell graft to a child with combined immunodeficiency.

CDR3 residues: CASSLADSVEQFF. The CDR3 DNA reads TGTGCTAGCAGCTTAGCGGATAGTGTGGAGCAGTTCTTC. This chain uses TRBV7-7 with TRBJ2-1; weak D call: TRBD2 (6 bases). Germline CDR1 SSHAT, CDR2 FNYEAQ (reference sequence). The CDR3 has 13 amino acids.